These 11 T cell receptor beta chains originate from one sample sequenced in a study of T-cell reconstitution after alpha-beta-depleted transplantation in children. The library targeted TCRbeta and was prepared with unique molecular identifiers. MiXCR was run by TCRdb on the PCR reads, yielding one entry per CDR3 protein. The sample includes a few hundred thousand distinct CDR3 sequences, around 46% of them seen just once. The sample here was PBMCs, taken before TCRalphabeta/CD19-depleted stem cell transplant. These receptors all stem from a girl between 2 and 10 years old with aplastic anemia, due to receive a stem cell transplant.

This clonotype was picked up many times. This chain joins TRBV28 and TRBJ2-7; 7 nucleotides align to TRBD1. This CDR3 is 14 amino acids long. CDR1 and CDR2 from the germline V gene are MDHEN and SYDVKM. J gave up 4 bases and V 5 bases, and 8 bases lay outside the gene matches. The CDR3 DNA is TGTGCCAGCAGTATCTCCGGGACAGCATACGAGCAGTACTTC. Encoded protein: CASSISGTAYEQYF. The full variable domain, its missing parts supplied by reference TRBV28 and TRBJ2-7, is DVKVTQSSRYLVKRTGEKVFLECVQDMDHENMFWYRQDPGLGLRLIYFSYDVKMKEKGDIPEGYSVSREKKERFSLILESASTNQTSMYLCASSISGTAYEQYFGPGTRLTVT.

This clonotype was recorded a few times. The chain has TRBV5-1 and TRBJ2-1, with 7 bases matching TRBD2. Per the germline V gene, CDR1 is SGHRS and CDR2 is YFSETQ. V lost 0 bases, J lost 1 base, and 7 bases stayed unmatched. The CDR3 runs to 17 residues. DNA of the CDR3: TGCGCCAGCAGCTTGGGGCTAGCGGATTTTTCCTACAATGAGCAGTTCTTC. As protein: CASSLGLADFSYNEQFF.

Here the CDR3 DNA reads TGCAGTGCTAGATTTGAAGTCCTAGCGGGGAACTACGAGCAGTACTTC. It encodes CSARFEVLAGNYEQYF. This chain uses TRBV20-1 with TRBJ2-7; 9 bases align to TRBD2. With V trimmed by 2 bases and J by 3 bases, 11 bases remained unmatched. CDR3 length: 16 amino acids. The V gene's germline CDR1 is DFQATT and CDR2 SNEGSKA (reference sequence).

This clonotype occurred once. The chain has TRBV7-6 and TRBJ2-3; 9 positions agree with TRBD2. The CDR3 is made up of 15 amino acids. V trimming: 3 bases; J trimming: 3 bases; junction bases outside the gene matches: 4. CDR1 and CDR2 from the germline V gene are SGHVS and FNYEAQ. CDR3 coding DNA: TGTGCCAGCAGCTTGCTTAGCGGGGGAACAGATACGCAGTATTTT. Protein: CASSLLSGGTDTQYF.

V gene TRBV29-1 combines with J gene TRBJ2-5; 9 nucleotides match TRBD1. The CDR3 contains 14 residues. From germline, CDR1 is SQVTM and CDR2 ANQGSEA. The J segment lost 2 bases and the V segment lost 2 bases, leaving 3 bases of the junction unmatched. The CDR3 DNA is TGCAGCGTTGAAAGAGACAGGGGGCAAGAGACCCAGTACTTC. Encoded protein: CSVERDRGQETQYF.

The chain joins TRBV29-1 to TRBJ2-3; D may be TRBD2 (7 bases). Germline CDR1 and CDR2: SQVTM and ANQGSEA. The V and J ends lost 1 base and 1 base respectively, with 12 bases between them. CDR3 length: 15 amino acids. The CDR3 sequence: CSVEVAGARTDTQYF. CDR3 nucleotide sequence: TGCAGCGTTGAAGTGGCGGGGGCGCGCACAGATACGCAGTATTTT.

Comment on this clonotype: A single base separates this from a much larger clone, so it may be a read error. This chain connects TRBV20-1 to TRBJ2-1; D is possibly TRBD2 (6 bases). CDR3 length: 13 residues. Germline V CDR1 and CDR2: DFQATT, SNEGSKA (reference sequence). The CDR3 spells CSASGSALNEQSF. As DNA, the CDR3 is TGCAGTGCTAGCGGGAGCGCCCTTAATGAGCAGTCCTTC.

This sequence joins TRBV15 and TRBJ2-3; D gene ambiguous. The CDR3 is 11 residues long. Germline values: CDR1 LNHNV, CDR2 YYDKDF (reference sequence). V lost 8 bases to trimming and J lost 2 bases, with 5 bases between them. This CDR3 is CATGITDTQYF. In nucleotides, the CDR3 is TGTGCCACCGGGATCACAGATACGCAGTATTTT.

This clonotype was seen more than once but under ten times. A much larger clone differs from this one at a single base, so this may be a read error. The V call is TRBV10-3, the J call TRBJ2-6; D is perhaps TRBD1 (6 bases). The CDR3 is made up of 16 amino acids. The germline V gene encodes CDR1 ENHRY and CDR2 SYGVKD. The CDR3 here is CAISESQVSGANVLPF. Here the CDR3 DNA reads TGTGCCATCAGTGAGTCACAGGTGTCAGGGGCCAACGTCCTGCCTTTC.

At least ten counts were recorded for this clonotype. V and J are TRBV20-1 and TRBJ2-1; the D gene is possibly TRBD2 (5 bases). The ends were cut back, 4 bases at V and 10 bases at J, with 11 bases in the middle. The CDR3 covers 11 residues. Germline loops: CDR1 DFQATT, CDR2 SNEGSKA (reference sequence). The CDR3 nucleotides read TGCAGTGCTACCAAATCGGGAGAGCAGTTCTTC. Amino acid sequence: CSATKSGEQFF.

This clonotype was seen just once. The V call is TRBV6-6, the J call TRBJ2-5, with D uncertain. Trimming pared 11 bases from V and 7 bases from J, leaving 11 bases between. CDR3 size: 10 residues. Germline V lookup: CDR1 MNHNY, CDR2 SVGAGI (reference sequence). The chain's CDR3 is CAGGEGTQYF. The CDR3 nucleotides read TGTGCCGGTGGGGAAGGGACCCAGTACTTC.